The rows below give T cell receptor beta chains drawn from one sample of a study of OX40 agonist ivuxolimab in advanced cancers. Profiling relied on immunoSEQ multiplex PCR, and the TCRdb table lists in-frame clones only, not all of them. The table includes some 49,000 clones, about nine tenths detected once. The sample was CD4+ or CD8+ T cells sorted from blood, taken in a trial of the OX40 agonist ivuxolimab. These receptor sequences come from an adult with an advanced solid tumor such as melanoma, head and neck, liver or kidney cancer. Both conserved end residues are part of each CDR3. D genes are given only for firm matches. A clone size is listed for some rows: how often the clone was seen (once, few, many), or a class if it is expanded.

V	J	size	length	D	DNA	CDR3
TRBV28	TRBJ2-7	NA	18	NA	TGTGCCAGCACCGGGACAGCAGCCAGAGGGGGAGGGCCCTACGAGCAGTACTTC	CASTGTAARGGGPYEQYF
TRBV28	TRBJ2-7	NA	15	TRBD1	TGTGCCAGCAGTTCACCGGGACAGGGGGCTTACGAGCAGTACTTC	CASSSPGQGAYEQYF
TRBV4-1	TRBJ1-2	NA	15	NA	TGCGCCAGCAGCCAAACGTCAACCAAGGTGTCAGGCTACACCTTC	CASSQTSTKVSGYTF
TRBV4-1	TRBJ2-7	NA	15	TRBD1	TGCGCCAGCAGCCAAGCGGGACAGGGGCCCGGCGAGCAGTACTTC	CASSQAGQGPGEQYF
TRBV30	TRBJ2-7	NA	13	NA	TGTGCCTGGAGCCTAGGGGTCTCCTACGAGCAGTACTTC	CAWSLGVSYEQYF
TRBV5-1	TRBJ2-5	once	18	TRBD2	TGCGCCAGCAGCTTCCCCTCAATCCAGACTAGCAGCCAAGAGACCCAGTACTTC	CASSFPSIQTSSQETQYF
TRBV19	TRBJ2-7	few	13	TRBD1	TGTGCCAGTAGCCGGGACAGGGCCTACGAGCAGTACTTC	CASSRDRAYEQYF
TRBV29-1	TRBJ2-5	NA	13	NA	TGCAGCGTTGAGAGGGAGTACCAAGAGACCCAGTACTTC	CSVEREYQETQYF
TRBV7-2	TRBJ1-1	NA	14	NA	TGTGCCAGCAGCTTTAGCCCAGACGGTACTGAAGCTTTCTTT	CASSFSPDGTEAFF
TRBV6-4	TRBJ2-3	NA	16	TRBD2	TGTGCCAGCAGTCCTACTAGCGGGCATAGCACAGATACGCAGTATTTT	CASSPTSGHSTDTQYF
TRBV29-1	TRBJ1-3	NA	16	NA	TGCAGCGTTAACATCCCGGACGGGGGCTCTGGAAACACCATATATTTT	CSVNIPDGGSGNTIYF
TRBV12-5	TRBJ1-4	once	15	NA	TGTGCTAGTGGTAACTCACTTGCAACTAATGAAAAACTGTTTTTT	CASGNSLATNEKLFF
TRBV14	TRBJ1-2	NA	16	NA	TGTGCCAGCAGCCAAGATCCGCGGGGGATGGGCTATGGCTACACCTTC	CASSQDPRGMGYGYTF
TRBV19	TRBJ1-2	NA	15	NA	TGTGCCAGTAGTATCGAAGCTGACGGAGACTATGGCTACACCTTC	CASSIEADGDYGYTF
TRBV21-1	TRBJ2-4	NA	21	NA	TGTGCCAGCAGCACCCGAAAATCCCCGGAGCGGGGCCAGGTGGTCAAAAACATTCAGTACTTC	CASSTRKSPERGQVVKNIQYF
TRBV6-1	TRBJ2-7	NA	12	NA	TGTGCCAGCAGTGTAGAAAGGTTCGAGCAGTACTTC	CASSVERFEQYF
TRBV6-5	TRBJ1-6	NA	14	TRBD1	TGTGCCAGCAGTTACGGGACAGGGAGATCACCCCTCCACTTT	CASSYGTGRSPLHF
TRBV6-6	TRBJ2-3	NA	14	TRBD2	TGTGCCAGCAGCAGACTAGCGGGAGCAGATACGCAGTATTTT	CASSRLAGADTQYF
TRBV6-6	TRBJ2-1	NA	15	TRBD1	TGTGCCAGCAGTCAAGACAGGGTCCCCTACAATGAGCAGTTCTTC	CASSQDRVPYNEQFF
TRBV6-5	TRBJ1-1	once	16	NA	TGTGCCAGCAGTTACGGTATAGGGGGATCCAACACTGAAGCTTTCTTT	CASSYGIGGSNTEAFF
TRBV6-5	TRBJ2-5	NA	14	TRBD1	TGTGCCAGCAGTTATTTTACAGGGGGAGAGACCCAGTACTTC	CASSYFTGGETQYF
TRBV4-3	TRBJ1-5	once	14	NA	TGCGCCAGCAGCCAAGATTATGGTAATCAGCCCCAGCATTTT	CASSQDYGNQPQHF
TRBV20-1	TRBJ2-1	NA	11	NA	TGCAGTGGGGGACCTTACAATGAGCAGTTCTTC	CSGGPYNEQFF
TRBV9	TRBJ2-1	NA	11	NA	TGTGCCAGCAGCGTAGATAATGAGCAGTTCTTC	CASSVDNEQFF
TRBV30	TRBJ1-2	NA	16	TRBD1	TGTGCCTGGAGTGACCTTATAGGGACAGGGGGCGGTGGCTACACCTTC	CAWSDLIGTGGGGYTF
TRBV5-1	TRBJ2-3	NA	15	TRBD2	TGCGCCAGCAGCTTGGCCGGGACTAGCGTGGATACGCAGTATTTT	CASSLAGTSVDTQYF
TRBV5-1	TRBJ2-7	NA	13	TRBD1	TGCGCCAGCAGCTTTCAGGGGGCAGGTGAGCAGTACTTC	CASSFQGAGEQYF
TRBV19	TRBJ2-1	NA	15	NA	TGTGCCAGTAGTATGACTTATTCTATCTACAATGAGCAGTTCTTC	CASSMTYSIYNEQFF
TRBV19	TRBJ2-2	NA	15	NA	TGTGCCAGTAGTATCTGGGGGCGGGACACCGGGGAGCTGTTTTTT	CASSIWGRDTGELFF
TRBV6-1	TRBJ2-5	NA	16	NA	TGTGCCAGCAGTGAAAGGGGATACGGGAGCGGTGAGACCCAGTACTTC	CASSERGYGSGETQYF
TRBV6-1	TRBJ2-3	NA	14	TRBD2	TGTGCCAGCAGTTCTGCGGGGGGCACAGATACGCAGTATTTT	CASSSAGGTDTQYF
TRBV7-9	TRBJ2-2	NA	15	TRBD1	TGTGCCAGCAGCCCGGACAGGGTGTACACCGGGGAGCTGTTTTTT	CASSPDRVYTGELFF
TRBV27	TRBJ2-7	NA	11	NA	TGTGCCAGCCGCGACAGTTTCGAGCAGTACTTC	CASRDSFEQYF
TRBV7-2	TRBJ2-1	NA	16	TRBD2	TGTGCCAGCAGCTTCGGACTAGCGGGGGGGCAGAGTGAGCAGTTCTTC	CASSFGLAGGQSEQFF
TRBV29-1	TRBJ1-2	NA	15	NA	TGCAGCGTTCCCCGAGGGTCCAGGGCTAACTATGGCTACACCTTC	CSVPRGSRANYGYTF
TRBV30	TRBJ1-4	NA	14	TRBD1	TGTGCCTGGAGTAACCGGGACAGGATTGAAAAACTGTTTTTT	CAWSNRDRIEKLFF
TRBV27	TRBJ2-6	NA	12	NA	TGTGCCAGCAGATCTGGGGCCAACGTCCTGACTTTC	CASRSGANVLTF
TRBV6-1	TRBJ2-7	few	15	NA	TGTGCCAGCAGTGAAAGAGGGGTGGACTCCTACGAGCAGTACTTC	CASSERGVDSYEQYF
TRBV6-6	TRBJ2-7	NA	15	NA	TGTGCCAGCAGAGAAACGGCGGGGGCGCATGACGAGCAGTACTTC	CASRETAGAHDEQYF
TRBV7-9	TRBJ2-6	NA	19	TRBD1	TGTGCCAGCAGCTTAAGACAGGGGGTACCGAACTCTGGGGCCAACGTCCTGACTTTC	CASSLRQGVPNSGANVLTF
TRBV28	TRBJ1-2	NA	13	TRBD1	TGTGCCAGCAGTGAACAGGGGTACTATGGCTACACCTTC	CASSEQGYYGYTF
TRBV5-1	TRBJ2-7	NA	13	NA	TGCGCCAGCAGCTTGGGAGAGGTCAGGATCCAGTACTTC	CASSLGEVRIQYF
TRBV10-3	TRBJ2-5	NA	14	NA	TGTGCCATCAGTGTTCAGGGTGGCGGGGAGACCCAGTACTTC	CAISVQGGGETQYF
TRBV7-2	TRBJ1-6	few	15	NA	TGTGCCAGCAGCCCACCGGGACACCCTACCTCACCCCTCCACTTT	CASSPPGHPTSPLHF
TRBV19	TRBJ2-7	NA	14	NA	TGTGCCAGTAGCCCTCGCGGCAGTCGCTACGAGCAGTACTTC	CASSPRGSRYEQYF
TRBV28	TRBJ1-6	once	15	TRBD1	TGTGCCAGCAGTCCGGGACAGGGACTGAGTTCACCCCTCCACTTT	CASSPGQGLSSPLHF
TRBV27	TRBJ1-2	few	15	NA	TGTGCCAGCAGTCCGATCCAAGACAATTTTTATGGCTACACCTTC	CASSPIQDNFYGYTF
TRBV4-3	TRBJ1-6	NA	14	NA	TGCGCCAGCAGCCAAGTCGGCTACTATTCACCCCTCCACTTT	CASSQVGYYSPLHF